The 15 T cell receptor beta chains below all came from one sample that was sequenced in a study of CXCR3-negative and CXCR3-positive naive CD8 T cells. Study-wide results and caveats: In CXCR3-positive naive cells, the TRB CDR3s were more hydrophobic than in CXCR3-negative naive cells.

With UMI labels, 5' RACE was used to prepare the TRB cDNA libraries. After re-calling the 5' RACE reads, TCRdb lists one entry per CDR3 protein, DNA absent. There are 55,000 to 75,000 distinct CDR3 sequences in the sample, with around 0.7% held by the top ten. Their antigens remain unidentified. Sequencing used naive CXCR3+ CD8+ T cells from blood. As for subset: CD45RO-CCR7+CD27+CD95- naive CD8+ T cells expressing CXCR3 (TNR3+). The receptors were gathered from a human donor in good health. Some clones in this sample may be carry-over from other donors' samples.

The chain is built from TRBV9 and TRBJ2-3; the D call of TRBD1 rests on TCRdb alone, since no DNA is present to check it. The CDR3 is made up of 16 amino acids. CDR1 SGDLS and CDR2 YYNGEE come from the germline V gene. The CDR3 region is CASSVAPGRDTDTQYF.

The chain is built from TRBV4-1 and TRBJ2-1. This CDR3 has 16 amino acids. Germline CDR1 MGHRA, CDR2 YSYEKL. The CDR3 is CASSQVGRNSYNEQFF.

The chain employs TRBV5-1 and TRBJ2-3; the D call from TCRdb, TRBD1, cannot be confirmed without DNA. Germline-derived CDR1 and CDR2 are SGHRS and YFSETQ. The CDR3 is 15 amino acids. The CDR3 here is CASSYQGPDTDTQYF.

The chain uses TRBV29-1 and TRBJ2-3. CDR1 and CDR2 from the germline V gene are SQVTM and ANQGSEA. The CDR3 totals 12 residues. CDR3 sequence reads: CSVEAITDTQYF.

The chain carries TRBV20-1 and TRBJ2-5; TCRdb names TRBD2, which stays unverified in the absence of DNA. The length of the CDR3 is 12 residues. The V gene's germline CDR1 is DFQATT and CDR2 SNEGSKA (reference sequence). The CDR3 loop reads CSARPFSETQYF.

J is TRBJ1-2 and V is TRBV14. The CDR3 is made up of 12 amino acids. Germline CDR1 is SGHDN and CDR2 is FVKESK. CDR3 region: CASSQAFYGYTF.

The chain recombines TRBV4-2 with TRBJ1-1; TCRdb's D call of TRBD1 is untestable without DNA. Germline V gene lookup returns CDR1 LGHNA and CDR2 YNFKEQ. The CDR3 extends over 15 amino acids. This CDR3 is CASSQGGQWNSRAFF.

This rearrangement joins TRBV12-3 or TRBV12-4 to TRBJ1-5; TCRdb returns TRBD1, unconfirmable since there is no DNA. CDR3 length equals 16 residues. The CDR3 sequence is CASSLGGPYSNQPQHF.

The CDR3 region is CSVVGPTGAKYF. This chain connects TRBV29-1 to TRBJ2-7; TCRdb gives TRBD1 as the D gene, but with no DNA this cannot be confirmed. The V gene's germline CDR1 is SQVTM and CDR2 ANQGSEA. The length of the CDR3 is 12 residues.

The rearrangement uses TRBV7-7 and TRBJ2-2; the TRBD1 assignment by TCRdb is unverifiable without DNA. This CDR3 is 16 amino acids long. Germline CDR1 and CDR2: SSHAT and FNYEAQ (reference sequence). The CDR3 sequence: CASSSGTEEYTGELFF. Filled out from reference TRBV7-7 and TRBJ2-2, the complete variable domain reads GAGVSQSPRYKVTKRGQDVTLRCDPISSHATLYWYQQALGQGPEFLTYFNYEAQPDKSGLPSDRFSAERPEGSISTLTIQRTEQRDSAMYRCASSSGTEEYTGELFFGEGSRLTVL.

The rearrangement joins TRBV6-5 to TRBJ2-5; TCRdb designates TRBD1, a call that cannot be tested without DNA. The CDR3 runs to 11 residues. Germline loops: CDR1 MNHEY, CDR2 SVGAGI. The CDR3 spells CASSNRDTVHF.

The chain's CDR3 is CASNSTSGGASYEQYF. The chain employs TRBV7-2 and TRBJ2-7; lacking DNA, the TRBD2 call made by TCRdb goes unchecked. Germline V CDR1 and CDR2: SGHTA, FQGNSA. CDR3 length equals 16 residues.

This rearrangement joins TRBV30 to TRBJ1-1. In germline, CDR1 is GTSNPN, CDR2 SVGIG (reference sequence). This CDR3 spans 14 amino acids. The CDR3 sequence: CAWRSGIGGTEAFF.

This sequence joins TRBV4-3 and TRBJ2-1; TCRdb proposes TRBD2, but this gene call is untestable without DNA. Germline CDR1 LGHNA, CDR2 YSLEER. The CDR3 spans 17 residues. CDR3 residues: CASSLQATSGYGGEQFF.

The chain joins TRBV29-1 to TRBJ2-1. From germline, CDR1 is SQVTM and CDR2 ANQGSEA. The CDR3 is 11 residues long. The CDR3 region is CSVVGYNEQFF.